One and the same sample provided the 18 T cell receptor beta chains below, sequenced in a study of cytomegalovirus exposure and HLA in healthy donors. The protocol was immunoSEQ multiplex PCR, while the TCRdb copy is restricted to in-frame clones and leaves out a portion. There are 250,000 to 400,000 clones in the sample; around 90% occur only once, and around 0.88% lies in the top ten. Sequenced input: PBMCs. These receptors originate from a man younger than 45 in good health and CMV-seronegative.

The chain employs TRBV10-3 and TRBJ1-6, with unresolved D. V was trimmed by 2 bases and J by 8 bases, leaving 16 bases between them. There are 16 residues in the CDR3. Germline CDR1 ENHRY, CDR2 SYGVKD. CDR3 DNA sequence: TGTGCCATCAGTGAGAAGGACCCCGGGCGGGATTCACCCCTCCACTTT. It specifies CAISEKDPGRDSPLHF.

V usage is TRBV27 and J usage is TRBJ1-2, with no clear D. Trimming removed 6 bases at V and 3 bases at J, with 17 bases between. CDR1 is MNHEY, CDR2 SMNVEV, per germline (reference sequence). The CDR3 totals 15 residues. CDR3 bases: TGTGCCAGCAGCCACCCCAAGGTGGGCTACTATGGCTACACCTTC. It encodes CASSHPKVGYYGYTF.

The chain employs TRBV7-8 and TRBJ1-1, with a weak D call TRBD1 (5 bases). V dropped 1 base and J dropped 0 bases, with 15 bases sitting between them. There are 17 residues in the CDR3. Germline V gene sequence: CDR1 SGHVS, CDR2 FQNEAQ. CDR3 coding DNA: TGTGCCAGCAGCTTAGTTGTAGGGCTGGGGCTGAACACTGAAGCTTTCTTT. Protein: CASSLVVGLGLNTEAFF.

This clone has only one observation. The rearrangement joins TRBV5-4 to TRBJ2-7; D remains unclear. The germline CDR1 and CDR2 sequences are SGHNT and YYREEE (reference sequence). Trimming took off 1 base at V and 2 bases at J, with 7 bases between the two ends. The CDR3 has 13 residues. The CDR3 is CASSLPPTYEQYF. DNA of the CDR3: TGTGCCAGCAGCTTGCCACCTACCTACGAGCAGTACTTC.

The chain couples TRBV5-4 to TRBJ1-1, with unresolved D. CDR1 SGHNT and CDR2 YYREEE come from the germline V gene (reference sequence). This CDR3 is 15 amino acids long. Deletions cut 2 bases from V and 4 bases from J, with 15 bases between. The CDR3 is CASSFSYPLGTEAFF. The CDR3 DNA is TGTGCCAGCAGCTTTAGCTACCCCTTAGGCACTGAAGCTTTCTTT.

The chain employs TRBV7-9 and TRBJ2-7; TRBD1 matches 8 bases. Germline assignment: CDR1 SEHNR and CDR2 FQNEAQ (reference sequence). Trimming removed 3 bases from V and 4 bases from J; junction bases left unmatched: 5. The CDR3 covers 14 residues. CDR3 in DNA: TGTGCCAGCAGCTTGCCGGGACAGGAGTACGAGCAGTACTTC. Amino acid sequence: CASSLPGQEYEQYF.

CDR3 coding DNA: TGCGCCAGCAGCCAAAGGCAGGTTTTTAACAATCAGCCCCAGCATTTT. Its protein product is CASSQRQVFNNQPQHF. The chain links TRBV4-1 to TRBJ1-5; D gene ambiguous. The CDR3 is 16 residues long. Per germline, CDR1 MGHRA and CDR2 YSYEKL. Trimming pared 2 bases from V and 3 bases from J, leaving 14 bases between.

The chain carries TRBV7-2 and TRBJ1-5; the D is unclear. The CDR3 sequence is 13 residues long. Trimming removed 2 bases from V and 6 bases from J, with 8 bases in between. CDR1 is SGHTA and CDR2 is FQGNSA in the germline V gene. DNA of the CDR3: TGTGCCAGCAGCTTAAACGGCGGTCAGCCCCAGCATTTT. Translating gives CASSLNGGQPQHF.

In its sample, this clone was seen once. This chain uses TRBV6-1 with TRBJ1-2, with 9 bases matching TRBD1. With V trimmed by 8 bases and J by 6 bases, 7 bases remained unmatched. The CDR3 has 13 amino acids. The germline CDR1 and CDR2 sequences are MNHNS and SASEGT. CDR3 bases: TGTGCCAGCCCGGGACAGGGTCTCGATGGCTACACCTTC. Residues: CASPGQGLDGYTF.

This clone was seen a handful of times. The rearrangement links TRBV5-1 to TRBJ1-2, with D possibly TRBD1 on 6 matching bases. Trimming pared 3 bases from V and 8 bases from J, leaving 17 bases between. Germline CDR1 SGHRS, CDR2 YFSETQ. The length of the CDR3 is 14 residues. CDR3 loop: CASSSAGWGLGYTF. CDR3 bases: TGCGCCAGCAGCTCGGCAGGGTGGGGGCTAGGCTACACCTTC.

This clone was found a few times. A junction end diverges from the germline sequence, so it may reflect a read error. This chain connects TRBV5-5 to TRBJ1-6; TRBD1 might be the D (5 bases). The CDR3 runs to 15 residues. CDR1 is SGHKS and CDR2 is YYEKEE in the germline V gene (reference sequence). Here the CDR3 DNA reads TGCGCCAGCAGCCAAGAGTTTGGGGCTGGATCACCCCTCCACTTT. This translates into CASSQEFGAGSPLHF.

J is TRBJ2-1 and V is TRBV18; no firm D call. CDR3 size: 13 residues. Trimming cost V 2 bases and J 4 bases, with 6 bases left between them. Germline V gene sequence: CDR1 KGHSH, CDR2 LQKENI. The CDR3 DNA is TGTGCCAGCTCACCAGCAGGTTACAATGAGCAGTTCTTC. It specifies CASSPAGYNEQFF. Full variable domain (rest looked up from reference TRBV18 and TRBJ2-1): NAGVMQNPRHLVRRRGQEARLRCSPMKGHSHVYWYRQLPEEGLKFMVYLQKENIIDESGMPKERFSAEFPKEGPSILRIQQVVRGDSAAYFCASSPAGYNEQFFGPGTRLTVL.

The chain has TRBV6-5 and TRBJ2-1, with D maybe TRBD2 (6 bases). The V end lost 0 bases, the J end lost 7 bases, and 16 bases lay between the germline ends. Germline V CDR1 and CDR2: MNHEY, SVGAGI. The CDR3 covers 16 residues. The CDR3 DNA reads TGTGCCAGCAGTTACTCGGATAGCGGTATATTTAATGAGCAGTTCTTC. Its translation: CASSYSDSGIFNEQFF.

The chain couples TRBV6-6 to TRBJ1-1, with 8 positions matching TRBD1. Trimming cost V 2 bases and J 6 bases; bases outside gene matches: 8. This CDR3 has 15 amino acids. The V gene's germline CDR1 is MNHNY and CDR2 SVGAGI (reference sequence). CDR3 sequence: CASSYPLDRGAEAFF. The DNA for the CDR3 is TGTGCCAGCAGTTACCCTCTCGACAGGGGTGCTGAAGCTTTCTTT.

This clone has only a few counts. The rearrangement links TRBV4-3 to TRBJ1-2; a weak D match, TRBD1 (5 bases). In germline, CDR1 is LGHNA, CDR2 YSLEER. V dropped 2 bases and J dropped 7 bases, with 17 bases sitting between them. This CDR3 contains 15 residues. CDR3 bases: TGCGCCAGCAGCCAAACCCCCCAGAGCAGGGCTGGCTACACCTTC. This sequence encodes CASSQTPQSRAGYTF.

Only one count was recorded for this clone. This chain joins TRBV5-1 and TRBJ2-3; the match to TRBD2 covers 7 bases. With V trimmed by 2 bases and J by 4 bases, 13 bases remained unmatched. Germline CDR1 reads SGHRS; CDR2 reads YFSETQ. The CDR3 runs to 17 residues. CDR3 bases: TGCGCCAGCAGCTTCGCGGGGATCAAGCGGGGATCAGATACGCAGTATTTT. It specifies CASSFAGIKRGSDTQYF.

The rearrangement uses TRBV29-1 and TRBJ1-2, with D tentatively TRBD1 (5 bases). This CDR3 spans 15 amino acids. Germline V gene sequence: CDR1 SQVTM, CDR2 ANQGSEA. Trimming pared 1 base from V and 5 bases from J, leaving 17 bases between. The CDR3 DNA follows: TGCAGCGTTGAAGGGGGCGTCTTAGGGTGGTATGGCTACACCTTC. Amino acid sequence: CSVEGGVLGWYGYTF.

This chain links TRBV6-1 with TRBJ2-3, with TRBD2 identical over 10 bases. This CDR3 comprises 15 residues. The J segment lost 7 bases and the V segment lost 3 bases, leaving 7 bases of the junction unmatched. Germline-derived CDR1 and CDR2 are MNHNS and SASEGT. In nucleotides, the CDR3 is TGTGCCAGCAGTGACAGCGGGGGGGCCTTGAATACGCAGTATTTT. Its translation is CASSDSGGALNTQYF.